This TCR beta chain comes out of a study of blood T cell repertoires in COVID-19. Background on the study: The United States, Italy and Spain supplied acute and convalescent COVID-19 samples. PBMCs, B-cell-depleted T cells, or T cells provided the cDNA or gDNA that made up the material.

The method was immunoSEQ multiplex PCR; TCRdb's version includes in-frame clones alone and lacks a portion of them. The sample consists of 90,000 to 130,000 clones, roughly 88% of them appearing once. This CDR3 spans 14 amino acids. Trimming took 2 bases from V and 5 from J, leaving 12 bases between them. Per the germline V gene, CDR1 is MNHNS and CDR2 is SASEGT. The receptor was isolated from a woman between 65 and 79 years old with acute or convalescent COVID-19. J is TRBJ1-2 and V is TRBV6-1; D is perhaps TRBD1 (6 bases). The sample consisted of peripheral blood. Here the CDR3 reads CASSENRAGYGYTF. In DNA, the CDR3 is TGTGCCAGCAGTGAAAACAGGGCAGGGTATGGCTACACCTTC.